The source of this T cell receptor beta chain is a study of shared clonotypes between healthy human individuals. Study summary: The cohort had a couple of women and a few men, ages 18 to 49. Regarding the study as a whole: Among non-shared clonotypes, generation probabilities were lower than among those shared by all four donors. A generally larger estimated richness was seen in naive subsets than in memory subsets.

A CD45RA-negative memory subset and a CD45RA+ naive subset were separated from the CD4+ cells. The assay was immunoSEQ multiplex PCR, and TCRdb's table has in-frame clones only and misses some. In the table there are 1,400,000 or so clones, roughly 98.5% of which are singletons. The CDR3 has 16 residues. The trim removed 0 bases at V and 7 bases at J, leaving 10 bases unmatched. Germline V gene data show CDR1 as SGDLS and CDR2 as YYNGEE. Regarding this clone: Its antigen is not identified.

The material sequenced was naive CD4+ T cells sorted from blood. Subset described: CD45RA+ positively selected. V is TRBV9 and J is TRBJ1-2; TRBD1 matches at 9 bases. The TCR was taken from a man aged 25 to 45 in good health. The CDR3 here is CASSVASGTGTLGYTF. In DNA form, the CDR3 reads TGTGCCAGCAGCGTAGCATCCGGGACAGGGACTCTTGGCTACACCTTC.